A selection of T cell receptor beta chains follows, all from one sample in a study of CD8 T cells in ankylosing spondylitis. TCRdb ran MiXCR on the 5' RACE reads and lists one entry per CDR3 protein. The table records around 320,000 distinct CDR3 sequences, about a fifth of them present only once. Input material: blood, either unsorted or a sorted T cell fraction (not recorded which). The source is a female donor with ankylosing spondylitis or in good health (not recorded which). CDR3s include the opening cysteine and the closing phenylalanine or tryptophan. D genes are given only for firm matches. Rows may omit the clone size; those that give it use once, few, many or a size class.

TGTGCCAGCAGGTCGGGGGTTACCGGGGAGCTGTTTTTT CASRSGVTGELFF TRBV6-1 - TRBJ2-2 -
TGCGCCAGCAGCTCGGGACAGGTCCGGGAGGATGAGCAGTTCTTC CASSSGQVREDEQFF TRBV5-1 few TRBJ2-1 -
TGCAGCGTTGAAGCTGGGGCGCATCCAGGGACCCTACATTTT CSVEAGAHPGTLHF TRBV29-1 - TRBJ1-5 -
TGTGCCAGCAGCCGCGACAGGACAGAACTGGGGAAACTGTTTTTT CASSRDRTELGKLFF TRBV4-2 - TRBJ1-4 -
TGCGCCAGCAGCCAGTCCGGAAGCGTCGGGGAAAAACTGTTTTTT CASSQSGSVGEKLFF TRBV4-3 - TRBJ1-4 -
TGTGCCACAGTTACCCAGGGGGACGACACTGAAGCTTTCTTT CATVTQGDDTEAFF TRBV25-1 - TRBJ1-1 TRBD1
TGCAGTGCTAGAGATCTGAGCAGGTCGAATCAGCCCCAGCATTTT CSARDLSRSNQPQHF TRBV20-1 - TRBJ1-5 -
TGTGCCACCACGACAGGGGATGCTATGGGCTACACCTTC CATTTGDAMGYTF TRBV12-3/TRBV12-4 few TRBJ1-2 TRBD1
TGTGCCAGCAGCTGGGGGAGCAATCAGCCCCAGCATTTT CASSWGSNQPQHF TRBV7-3 many TRBJ1-5 -
TGCAGTGCTAGAGGGAGGGTGGCTAGATGGTCAAATGAGCAGTTCTTC CSARGRVARWSNEQFF TRBV20-1 many TRBJ2-1 -
TGTGCCAGCAGTTTAGACCGGGCTCCCCTCTACAATGAGCAGTTCTTC CASSLDRAPLYNEQFF TRBV12-3/TRBV12-4 - TRBJ2-1 -
TGTGCCAGCAGTTACTCGTTCAGCTCTGGAAACACCATATATTTT CASSYSFSSGNTIYF TRBV6-5 many TRBJ1-3 -
TGCGCCAGCAGCTTGGAAGGGTGGGGAGAGACCCAGTACTTC CASSLEGWGETQYF TRBV5-1 many TRBJ2-5 -
TGTGCCAGCAGCACCGGACTAGAGCTCTACGAGCAGTACTTC CASSTGLELYEQYF TRBV4-2 - TRBJ2-7 TRBD2
TGCAGTGCTAGTGGCGGGAGGAATTGGAATGAGCAGTTCTTC CSASGGRNWNEQFF TRBV20-1 few TRBJ2-1 TRBD2
TGTGCCAGCAGTTCAAACTTTTGGACTAGCGGGAGGGCCGGAGAGACCCAGTACTTC CASSSNFWTSGRAGETQYF TRBV6-2/TRBV6-3 few TRBJ2-5 TRBD2
TGTGCCAGCAGGCTCAGGGAGGAGGTAGAGACCCAGTACTTC CASRLREEVETQYF TRBV2 - TRBJ2-5 -
TGTGCCAGCAGTTTTCGACTAGCGGGGAAGGCCCATGAGCAGTTCTTC CASSFRLAGKAHEQFF TRBV12-3/TRBV12-4 many TRBJ2-1 TRBD2
TGTGCCAGCAGCTCCGCGGTTTCGGGGTCCTACGACCAGTACTTC CASSSAVSGSYDQYF TRBV7-6 - TRBJ2-7 -
TGTGCCAGCACCCGAACGCGGGGGGAGAGTGGGGAGCAGTACTTC CASTRTRGESGEQYF TRBV6-1 - TRBJ2-7 TRBD2
TGCAGTGCTCGACCTTCAGGGCCCTACGAGCAGTACTTC CSARPSGPYEQYF TRBV20-1 many TRBJ2-7 -
TGCAGTGCTGCGTCGGGACAGGGACAGCCCCAGCATTTT CSAASGQGQPQHF TRBV20-1 - TRBJ1-5 TRBD1
TGCAGTGCTCTTCTAGCGGGGCGAGGAAAGGGCGCCTACGAGCAGTACTTC CSALLAGRGKGAYEQYF TRBV20-1 - TRBJ2-7 TRBD2
TGTGCCAGCAGTTACGCTAGCGGGAGTAATACGCAGTATTTT CASSYASGSNTQYF TRBV6-2/TRBV6-3 - TRBJ2-3 TRBD2
TGCGCCAGCAGCCGAGGGACTAGCGGGAGTAGGGATGAGCAGTTCTTC CASSRGTSGSRDEQFF TRBV5-1 few TRBJ2-1 TRBD2
TGTGCCAGCACCGCCCAGGCAGGGCGCACAGATACGCAGTATTTT CASTAQAGRTDTQYF TRBV2 few TRBJ2-3 -
TGCGCCAGCAGCGCTGCGGCCCCGACTATCTACAATGAGCAGTTCTTC CASSAAAPTIYNEQFF TRBV5-1 few TRBJ2-1 -
TGTGCCACCCGACAGGGAGGAAACACCGGGGAGCTGTTTTTT CATRQGGNTGELFF TRBV15 - TRBJ2-2 -
TGCGCCAGTCGAGACACGGGTGCAGATACGCAGTATTTT CASRDTGADTQYF TRBV5-1 - TRBJ2-3 -
TGTGCCAGCCGAAGGCCGGGAAGGCTTTACAATGAGCAGTTCTTC CASRRPGRLYNEQFF TRBV6-1 few TRBJ2-1 -
TGCAGCGTTGAAGTAAAAGGAGCGGGAGGCCCCAGAGAGCAGTTCTTC CSVEVKGAGGPREQFF TRBV29-1 - TRBJ2-1 TRBD2
TGTGCCAGCAGCCCCGAATCGGGGGGGCCAAAGACCCAGTACTTC CASSPESGGPKTQYF TRBV5-5 few TRBJ2-5 TRBD2
TGTGCCAGCAGACCAGGGGGATCCCTGAACACTGAAGCTTTCTTT CASRPGGSLNTEAFF TRBV28 - TRBJ1-1 TRBD1
TGCGCCAGCAGCCAAGATCGGGGAGCTGAGCAGTTCTTC CASSQDRGAEQFF TRBV4-3 - TRBJ2-1 -
TGTGCCAGCAGACCTTTGACTAGTGGGGAGACCCAGTACTTC CASRPLTSGETQYF TRBV7-9 - TRBJ2-5 -
TGTGCCAGCAGTAACAGGAATTCACCCCTCCACTTT CASSNRNSPLHF TRBV6-1 few TRBJ1-6 -
TGTGCCAGCAGTTCAGGGAGGGCCACTGAAGCTTTCTTT CASSSGRATEAFF TRBV12-3/TRBV12-4 few TRBJ1-1 -
TGTGCCAGCATCGATGGGGGAGGCGGTCACACTGAAGCTTTCTTT CASIDGGGGHTEAFF TRBV6-2/TRBV6-3 few TRBJ1-1 -
TGTGCCAGCAGCTTAGGCGGTTACACAGATACGCAGTATTTT CASSLGGYTDTQYF TRBV7-2 - TRBJ2-3 -
TGTGCCAGCAGCTTAGAAATCCTCTATCAGCCCCAGCATTTT CASSLEILYQPQHF TRBV7-2 few TRBJ1-5 -
TGCACAGTGCTGAATACGAACTATGGCTACACCTTC CTVLNTNYGYTF TRBV20-1 few TRBJ1-2 -
TGCGCCAGCAGCCGTGGGGGACAGTCCTACAATGAGCAGTTCTTC CASSRGGQSYNEQFF TRBV4-1 few TRBJ2-1 TRBD1
TGTGCCAGCAGTGAAATTAGGTACACGCAGTATTTT CASSEIRYTQYF TRBV2 few TRBJ2-3 -
TGTGCCAGCAGCCGGGACCGGAGAAGGGAGACCCAGTACTTC CASSRDRRRETQYF TRBV5-6 - TRBJ2-5 -
TGTGCCAGCAGCCTCCAGGGGGTTGAAGCTTTCTTT CASSLQGVEAFF TRBV7-6 - TRBJ1-1 TRBD1
TGTGCCAGCAGTTTACGACCTACAAATCAGCCCCAGCATTTT CASSLRPTNQPQHF TRBV27 few TRBJ1-5 -
TGCGCCAGCAGCTTTGGGGCTTCAAATTCACCCCTCCACTTT CASSFGASNSPLHF TRBV5-1 few TRBJ1-6 -